A selection of T cell receptor beta chains follows, all from one sample in a study of blood T cell repertoires in COVID-19. Profiled with immunoSEQ multiplex PCR; TCRdb holds only in-frame clones, not every one. The sample consists of around 360,000 clones, about 90% of them appearing once. The sample taken for sequencing was PBMCs or T cells enriched from blood (not recorded which). These receptor sequences come from a woman younger than 45 who had recovered from COVID-19. CDR3s include the opening cysteine and the closing phenylalanine or tryptophan. The D gene is left open where the match is weak.

>-|TRBV19
CASSIPDRRRGYTF
>TRBD2|TRBV11-2
CASSLISGGLEQYF
>-|TRBV11-2
CASSLEMQGSGNTIYF
>-|TRBV19
CASSLDKLYGYTF
>-|TRBV25-1
CASSLAMAGGRYTF
>TRBD1|TRBV10-3
CAITPGQLNTEAFF
>-|TRBV3-1/TRBV3-2
CASSQETITDTQYF
>-|TRBV19
CASSAGLYNEQFF
>TRBD1|TRBV5-6
CASSPRQGRGGYTF
>-|TRBV14
CASSQQGGHEQYF
>-|TRBV3-1/TRBV3-2
CASSHFGGTYEQYF
>-|TRBV19
CASSSLGTDSTNEKLFF
>TRBD2|TRBV10-3
CASSGLGTSGSLYEQYF
>-|TRBV27
CASSVLRGTGTWEQYF
>TRBD1|TRBV4-1
CASSHLGQGITQETQYF
>TRBD1|TRBV27
CASSLNRGRQQYF
>TRBD1|TRBV6-5
CASRRTGLGPEAFF
>-|TRBV27
CASSFNIGDSPLHF
>TRBD1|TRBV5-6
CASSPGRTGMADTQYF
>TRBD2|TRBV5-4
CASSSSAGVSSEQYF
>TRBD2|TRBV6-2/TRBV6-3
CASSQPYRTSGGGPGEQFF
>-|TRBV30
CAWSVVRGEQYF
>-|TRBV4-1
CASSPHVGGKETQYF
>TRBD1|TRBV3-1/TRBV3-2
CASSQDVGVTGVPYEQYF
>-|TRBV19
CASSIAGDRETQYF
>-|TRBV27
CASSLMLGGEQFF
>-|TRBV7-9
CASSSGFPLHF
>-|TRBV12-3/TRBV12-4
CASTFGGSYEQYF
>-|TRBV19
CATNPFRGAPLHF
>TRBD2|TRBV5-6
CASSGTGLKGLAATGELFF